This T cell receptor beta chain was obtained from a study of cytomegalovirus exposure and HLA in healthy donors. General study findings and limits: In the 120 or so validation repertoires, 94% of cluster scores exceeded 0, per a later analysis.

About this clone itself: Its antigen is undetermined.

The data were produced by immunoSEQ multiplex PCR, yet TCRdb's version contains in-frame clones alone and is incomplete. Seen here are 220,000 or so clones, 90% to 95% observed once, and the top ten hold roughly 1%. Sequencing used PBMCs. This receptor was identified in a woman younger than 30 in good health and CMV-seronegative.

The chain's CDR3 is CASSASTGDYGYTF. Here the CDR3 DNA reads TGTGCCAGCAGTGCCTCGACAGGAGACTATGGCTACACCTTC. The V gene is TRBV6-1, the J gene TRBJ1-2; D may be TRBD1 (6 bases). Per the germline V gene, CDR1 is MNHNS and CDR2 is SASEGT. The CDR3 consists of 14 residues. Trimming took 4 bases from V and 3 from J, leaving 12 bases between them.